The 8 T cell receptor beta chains listed next were all sequenced from one sample in a study of CD8 T cells in ankylosing spondylitis. Findings and limits, study-wide: A TCR beta motif made of fewer than ten highly homologous variants seemed typical of ankylosing spondylitis blood.

TCRdb re-derived calls from the 5' RACE reads in MiXCR, one entry per CDR3 protein. The table lists about 90,000 distinct CDR3 sequences, about 9% of them singletons, with approximately 30% in the top ten. No antigen has been assigned to these receptors. The material sequenced was blood, either unsorted or a sorted T cell fraction (not recorded which). The origin of the receptors is a male donor with ankylosing spondylitis.

Worth noting for this clonotype: A much more abundant neighbour one base away suggests this may be a read error. The rearrangement uses TRBV13 and TRBJ2-5; D remains ambiguous. Germline assignment: CDR1 PRHDT and CDR2 FYEKMQ (reference sequence). V was pared by 4 bases and J by 5 bases, with 14 bases between. CDR3 length equals 14 residues. CDR3 residues: CASSSGRYRETQYF. As DNA, the CDR3 is TGTGCCAGCAGCTCAGGCCGCTATAGGGAGACCCAGTACTTC.

This chain joins TRBV7-6 and TRBJ2-1, with 11 bases that match TRBD2. Germline CDR1 is SGHVS and CDR2 is FNYEAQ. With 5 bases clipped from V and 4 bases from J, the junction kept 10 bases outside the gene matches. The CDR3 loop spans 17 amino acids. As DNA, the CDR3 is TGTGCCAGCAGCATTTCCGGGACTAGCGGAACATACAATGAGCAGTTCTTC. Protein product: CASSISGTSGTYNEQFF.

This clonotype was counted ten times or more. The V gene is TRBV27, the J gene TRBJ1-2; the match to TRBD1 covers 7 bases. This CDR3 region has 17 residues. Germline CDR1 reads MNHEY; CDR2 reads SMNVEV (reference sequence). J was trimmed by 0 bases and V by 6 bases; bases with no gene match: 13. CDR3 region: CASRTSRDREANYGYTF. The CDR3 DNA reads TGTGCCAGCAGAACTTCCCGGGACAGAGAAGCTAACTATGGCTACACCTTC.

The rearrangement links TRBV13 to TRBJ2-1; 8 nucleotides align to TRBD2. The CDR3 is 16 residues long. Germline trimming cut 4 bases from V and 6 bases from J; bases unmatched to any gene: 11. The germline V gene has CDR1 PRHDT and CDR2 FYEKMQ (reference sequence). This CDR3 reads CASSSNLGLAGNEQFF. CDR3 nucleotides: TGTGCCAGCAGCTCCAACCTCGGACTAGCAGGCAATGAGCAGTTCTTC.

The chain has TRBV4-1 and TRBJ1-2; TRBD1 is a possible D gene (6 bases). The CDR3 loop spans 12 amino acids. Germline CDR1 and CDR2: MGHRA and YSYEKL. Trimming left V 6 bases short and J 10 bases short, with 15 bases between. The CDR3 protein is CASRGVGGDYTF. CDR3 coding DNA: TGCGCCAGCAGGGGGGTAGGGGGAGACTACACCTTC.

The sample holds a few counts of this clonotype. This chain connects TRBV11-3 to TRBJ2-3, with D uncertain. V lost 1 base and J 6 bases, leaving 11 bases between the germline ends. There are 14 residues in the CDR3. CDR1 is SGHNT and CDR2 is YENEEA in the germline V gene. Here the CDR3 reads CASSLGGSWDTQYF. CDR3 DNA: TGTGCCAGCAGCTTAGGGGGATCATGGGATACGCAGTATTTT. Full variable domain (rest looked up from reference TRBV11-3 and TRBJ2-3): EAGVVQSPRYKIIEKKQPVAFWCNPISGHNTLYWYLQNLGQGPELLIRYENEEAVDDSQLPKDRFSAERLKGVDSTLKIQPAELGDSAVYLCASSLGGSWDTQYFGPGTRLTVL.

This clonotype was seen many times. This chain links TRBV7-9 with TRBJ2-7, with D perhaps assigned TRBD1 or TRBD2 (5 bases each). CDR3 length: 13 residues. The germline CDR1 and CDR2 sequences are SEHNR and FQNEAQ (reference sequence). V lost 5 bases, J lost 2 bases, and 10 bases lay in between. The chain's CDR3 is CASSRDEAYEQYV. For the CDR3, the DNA is TGTGCCAGCAGCAGGGACGAAGCCTACGAGCAGTACGTC.

In its sample, this clonotype was seen a few times. The chain is built from TRBV5-1 and TRBJ1-5, with 7 bases aligning to TRBD1. In germline, CDR1 is SGHRS, CDR2 YFSETQ. Losses at the gene ends were 1 base for V and 2 bases for J; bases not matched to a gene: 6. The CDR3 contains 16 residues. CDR3 bases: TGCGCCAGCAGCTTGTACGGGACAGATGGCAATCAGCCCCAGCATTTT. This codes for CASSLYGTDGNQPQHF.